The TCR beta chain described here comes from a study of T cell responses to AZD1222 COVID-19 vaccine. Sequenced by immunoSEQ multiplex PCR; TCRdb stores in-frame clones only, minus some. The table includes about 140,000 clones, around 90% detected once. General study findings and limits: Donors were chiefly white British, with a greater number of females, and clonal diversity was perhaps underestimated.

For this clone: Its target is not known.

Germline-derived CDR1 and CDR2 are SNHLY and FYNNEI. This CDR3 is 10 amino acids long. V was trimmed by 6 bases and J by 5 bases, leaving 2 bases between them. The rearrangement joins TRBV2 to TRBJ2-1; no clear D. The receptor was isolated from an adult in good health. Sequenced here: peripheral blood, sampled on day 0 of AZD1222 vaccination. For the CDR3, the DNA is TGTGCCAGCAGGAACAATGAGCAGTTCTTC. Translating gives CASRNNEQFF.